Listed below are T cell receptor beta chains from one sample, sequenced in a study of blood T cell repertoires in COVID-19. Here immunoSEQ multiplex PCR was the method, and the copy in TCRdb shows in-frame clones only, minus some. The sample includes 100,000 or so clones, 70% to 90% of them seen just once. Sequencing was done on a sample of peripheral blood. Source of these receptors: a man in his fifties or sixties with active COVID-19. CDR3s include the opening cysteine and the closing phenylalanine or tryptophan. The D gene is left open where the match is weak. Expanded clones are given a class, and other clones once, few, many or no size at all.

DNA: TGCAGTGCAAGTCCCCCGACAAGCAGGCGGACCCAGTACTTC; CDR3: CSASPPTSRRTQYF; V: TRBV20-1; J: TRBJ2-5; D: NA; size: NA
DNA: TGTGCCAGCAGCTCCCCCGCCGGGGGGGTTGAAGCTTTCTTT; CDR3: CASSSPAGGVEAFF; V: TRBV11-2; J: TRBJ1-1; D: NA; size: NA
DNA: TGCGCCAGCAGGGACAGGGGGCAGGATGGCTACACCTTC; CDR3: CASRDRGQDGYTF; V: TRBV5-1; J: TRBJ1-2; D: TRBD1; size: NA
DNA: TGTGCCACCGGGGGGGCGGGCTACAATGAGCAGTTCTTC; CDR3: CATGGAGYNEQFF; V: TRBV15; J: TRBJ2-1; D: NA; size: NA
DNA: TGTGCCAGCAGCCAACCCCTCAGCGGGGTTAACACAGATACGCAGTATTTT; CDR3: CASSQPLSGVNTDTQYF; V: TRBV3-1/TRBV3-2; J: TRBJ2-3; D: TRBD2; size: NA
DNA: TGCAGCGCAGGACAGCCTGAAGCTTTCTTT; CDR3: CSAGQPEAFF; V: TRBV29-1; J: TRBJ1-1; D: NA; size: NA
DNA: TGTGCCAGCAGTGAAGGTAGCGGATACACAGATACGCAGTATTTT; CDR3: CASSEGSGYTDTQYF; V: TRBV2; J: TRBJ2-3; D: NA; size: NA
DNA: TGTGCCAGCAGCTTAGGTTTGGGAGGAGTTAGCGGGGCTAGGGATACGCAGTATTTT; CDR3: CASSLGLGGVSGARDTQYF; V: TRBV11-2; J: TRBJ2-3; D: TRBD2; size: NA
DNA: TGTGCCAGCATGCCGGGACTAGCGGGGATGGGCGAGCAGTACTTC; CDR3: CASMPGLAGMGEQYF; V: TRBV6-6; J: TRBJ2-7; D: TRBD2; size: NA
DNA: TGTGCCAGCAGCTTAGGGACTAGCGCTCAGTTCTTC; CDR3: CASSLGTSAQFF; V: TRBV11-1; J: TRBJ2-1; D: TRBD2; size: once
DNA: TGTGCCAGCAGCCAAGATCGGGGGGGAGGCACTGAAGCTTTCTTT; CDR3: CASSQDRGGGTEAFF; V: TRBV3-1/TRBV3-2; J: TRBJ1-1; D: NA; size: NA
DNA: TGTGCCAGCCGGGACACAGACAATCAGCCCCAGCATTTT; CDR3: CASRDTDNQPQHF; V: TRBV6-5; J: TRBJ1-5; D: NA; size: NA
DNA: TGCGCCAGCAGCTTTGGAAGTTCGGGGAACACCATATATTTT; CDR3: CASSFGSSGNTIYF; V: TRBV5-1; J: TRBJ1-3; D: NA; size: once
DNA: TGTGCCAGCAGCCAAGCTACGGTTGGCTACACCTTC; CDR3: CASSQATVGYTF; V: TRBV3-1/TRBV3-2; J: TRBJ1-2; D: NA; size: NA
DNA: TGTGCCAGCAGCTACGGACAGGGGATGAGGGGCTACACCTTC; CDR3: CASSYGQGMRGYTF; V: TRBV3-1/TRBV3-2; J: TRBJ1-2; D: TRBD1; size: NA
DNA: TGTGCCAGCAGCCCGGGGGCTAGCGGGGGCTACGAGCAGTACTTC; CDR3: CASSPGASGGYEQYF; V: TRBV9; J: TRBJ2-7; D: TRBD2; size: few
DNA: TGTGCCAGCGGACAGTCCTACGAGCAGTACTTC; CDR3: CASGQSYEQYF; V: TRBV3-1/TRBV3-2; J: TRBJ2-7; D: NA; size: NA
DNA: TGTGCCAGCAGCGCTGGAGGCCAAGAGACCCAGTACTTC; CDR3: CASSAGGQETQYF; V: TRBV9; J: TRBJ2-5; D: NA; size: NA
DNA: TGTGCCAGCAGCTTAGTATATAGTGGAGGACGGATCGCCTACAATGAGCAGTTCTTC; CDR3: CASSLVYSGGRIAYNEQFF; V: TRBV7-6; J: TRBJ2-1; D: NA; size: NA
DNA: TGTGCCAGCAGCCCGGGACAACTAAAAGCTTTCTTT; CDR3: CASSPGQLKAFF; V: TRBV12-3/TRBV12-4; J: TRBJ1-1; D: NA; size: NA
DNA: TGTGCCAGCAGCTTAGCGGATTTCGGGAAAGGACAGGGTGTCAATGGCTACACCTTC; CDR3: CASSLADFGKGQGVNGYTF; V: TRBV7-9; J: TRBJ1-2; D: TRBD1; size: NA
DNA: TGTGCCAGCAGCCCCGGTGATGGGCAGGGGGATGGCTACACCTTC; CDR3: CASSPGDGQGDGYTF; V: TRBV6-5; J: TRBJ1-2; D: TRBD1; size: NA
DNA: TGCAGCGCCCCCCACGGGGATTATGGCTACACCTTC; CDR3: CSAPHGDYGYTF; V: TRBV29-1; J: TRBJ1-2; D: NA; size: NA
DNA: TGTGCCAGTAGACCACGGGGACTCTTGATCCACGAGCAGTACTTC; CDR3: CASRPRGLLIHEQYF; V: TRBV19; J: TRBJ2-7; D: NA; size: NA
DNA: TGTGCCAGCGGGGTTAGCGGCCTACAGAACACCGGGGAGCTGTTTTTT; CDR3: CASGVSGLQNTGELFF; V: TRBV7-6; J: TRBJ2-2; D: NA; size: NA
DNA: TGTGCCAGCAGCGTTGGGACTGCACTCTATGGCTACACCTTC; CDR3: CASSVGTALYGYTF; V: TRBV2; J: TRBJ1-2; D: NA; size: NA
DNA: TGTGCCAGCAGCTTGACCCACCCGACAGGGTTAGGCACTGAAGCTTTCTTT; CDR3: CASSLTHPTGLGTEAFF; V: TRBV5-4; J: TRBJ1-1; D: TRBD1; size: NA
DNA: TGTGCCAGCAGTTACGGGCCCTTAAACACCGGGGAGCTGTTTTTT; CDR3: CASSYGPLNTGELFF; V: TRBV6-5; J: TRBJ2-2; D: NA; size: few
DNA: TGTGCCAGCAGCACGAATTCTAGGTCTGAAGCTTTCTTT; CDR3: CASSTNSRSEAFF; V: TRBV11-2; J: TRBJ1-1; D: NA; size: NA
DNA: TGTGCCAGCAGCTTGAGGAGTGGGGAGACCCAGTACTTC; CDR3: CASSLRSGETQYF; V: TRBV5-6; J: TRBJ2-5; D: NA; size: few
DNA: TGCGCCAGCCATCCCGGGGACATCACCTACGAGCAGTACTTC; CDR3: CASHPGDITYEQYF; V: TRBV5-1; J: TRBJ2-7; D: NA; size: NA
DNA: TGTGCCAGCAGCCGGGACAGCTCCTACGAGCAGTACTTC; CDR3: CASSRDSSYEQYF; V: TRBV21-1; J: TRBJ2-7; D: NA; size: NA
DNA: TGTGCCAGCTCACCTACTAGCGGCGCAGATACGCAGTATTTT; CDR3: CASSPTSGADTQYF; V: TRBV18; J: TRBJ2-3; D: TRBD2; size: NA
DNA: TGTGCCAGCAGCCCCTGGGGGGGGCTTAACGAGCAGTACTTC; CDR3: CASSPWGGLNEQYF; V: TRBV5-8; J: TRBJ2-7; D: NA; size: NA
DNA: TGTGCCTGGAGACAGGATTATGGCTACACCTTC; CDR3: CAWRQDYGYTF; V: TRBV30; J: TRBJ1-2; D: NA; size: NA
DNA: TGCGCCAGCAGCTTCGGCAGGGTGTACGAGCAGTACTTC; CDR3: CASSFGRVYEQYF; V: TRBV5-1; J: TRBJ2-7; D: NA; size: NA
DNA: TGTGCCAGCAGCCCCGGGAGGGCGATGACAGATACGCAGTATTTT; CDR3: CASSPGRAMTDTQYF; V: TRBV5-8; J: TRBJ2-3; D: TRBD2; size: NA
DNA: TGTGCCAGTACCGACAGGAATGAGCAGTTCTTC; CDR3: CASTDRNEQFF; V: TRBV19; J: TRBJ2-1; D: NA; size: NA
DNA: TGTGCCAGCAGTCCCGGCCCGGCTGAGGGCACAGATACGCAGTATTTT; CDR3: CASSPGPAEGTDTQYF; V: TRBV5-4; J: TRBJ2-3; D: NA; size: NA
DNA: TGTGCCAGCAGCGCCGCAGGTACTTCACCCCTCCACTTT; CDR3: CASSAAGTSPLHF; V: TRBV9; J: TRBJ1-6; D: NA; size: NA
DNA: TGTGCCAGCTCACCACCATCTTCCACTGAAGCTTTCTTT; CDR3: CASSPPSSTEAFF; V: TRBV18; J: TRBJ1-1; D: NA; size: NA
DNA: TGTGCCAGCAGCTTAGCCTTAACAGGGGGCACAGATACGCAGTATTTT; CDR3: CASSLALTGGTDTQYF; V: TRBV7-2; J: TRBJ2-3; D: TRBD1; size: NA
DNA: TGTGCCAGCAGCGCGGCTGCTGGCGGGGGGCAAGAGACCCAGTACTTC; CDR3: CASSAAAGGGQETQYF; V: TRBV9; J: TRBJ2-5; D: TRBD2; size: NA
DNA: TGTGCCAGCAGGCTGGTAGATAATTCACCCCTCCACTTT; CDR3: CASRLVDNSPLHF; V: TRBV14; J: TRBJ1-6; D: NA; size: few
DNA: TGTGCCAGTAGTCCACGGACTAGCGGGGGGTCCTCCTACAATGAGCAGTTCTTC; CDR3: CASSPRTSGGSSYNEQFF; V: TRBV19; J: TRBJ2-1; D: TRBD2; size: NA
DNA: TGTGCCAGCTCGGTCACGAAGTCCCAAGAGACCCAGTACTTC; CDR3: CASSVTKSQETQYF; V: TRBV2; J: TRBJ2-5; D: NA; size: NA
DNA: TGTGCCAGCAGTTACTCCAAGGACAGGGGGTACTATGGCTACACCTTC; CDR3: CASSYSKDRGYYGYTF; V: TRBV6-6; J: TRBJ1-2; D: TRBD1; size: NA
DNA: TGTGCCAGCAGCTTAATGTCGGTGGGACTAGCCGGAAACATTCAGTACTTC; CDR3: CASSLMSVGLAGNIQYF; V: TRBV7-8; J: TRBJ2-4; D: TRBD2; size: NA
DNA: TGTGCCAGCAGGGCAGCCACGCTAGTATACGAGCAGTACTTC; CDR3: CASRAATLVYEQYF; V: TRBV6-4; J: TRBJ2-7; D: NA; size: once
DNA: TGTGCCAGCAGCTTGAGAAACAGGAGGGACTATGGCTACACCTTC; CDR3: CASSLRNRRDYGYTF; V: TRBV7-2; J: TRBJ1-2; D: NA; size: NA
DNA: TGTGCCATCGCGGACAGGGGCACTGAAGCTTTCTTT; CDR3: CAIADRGTEAFF; V: TRBV19; J: TRBJ1-1; D: TRBD1; size: NA
DNA: TGTGCCAGCAGTGAAGAAAGGACAGCAAGGGAGCAGTACTTC; CDR3: CASSEERTAREQYF; V: TRBV6-1; J: TRBJ2-7; D: NA; size: NA
DNA: TGTGCCAGCAGCGGGGACAGGTACCCCTACGAGCAGTACTTC; CDR3: CASSGDRYPYEQYF; V: TRBV6-5; J: TRBJ2-7; D: TRBD1; size: NA
DNA: TGTGCCAGTAGTATCGGTGGGGCATATGGAAACACCATATATTTT; CDR3: CASSIGGAYGNTIYF; V: TRBV19; J: TRBJ1-3; D: NA; size: NA
DNA: TGTGCCAGCAGCTTAGTTGCGACAGGGGCCAATCAGCCCCAGCATTTT; CDR3: CASSLVATGANQPQHF; V: TRBV7-4; J: TRBJ1-5; D: TRBD1; size: NA
DNA: TGTGCCACCAGCGCAGGGGGCAGTGGAAACACCATATATTTT; CDR3: CATSAGGSGNTIYF; V: TRBV15; J: TRBJ1-3; D: TRBD1; size: NA
DNA: TGTGCCAGCAGCTTAGGAGGACAGGGACAGCCCCAGCATTTT; CDR3: CASSLGGQGQPQHF; V: TRBV7-9; J: TRBJ1-5; D: TRBD1; size: NA
DNA: TGCGCCAGCAGCGGTAGGACGGGACAGGGCGAGCAGTACTTC; CDR3: CASSGRTGQGEQYF; V: TRBV5-1; J: TRBJ2-7; D: TRBD1; size: once
DNA: TGTGCCAGTTCGGCTCGAGGATTCACAGATACGCAGTATTTT; CDR3: CASSARGFTDTQYF; V: TRBV19; J: TRBJ2-3; D: NA; size: NA
DNA: TGTGCCAGCAGCTGGGAGGGGTATACGCAGTATTTT; CDR3: CASSWEGYTQYF; V: TRBV5-6; J: TRBJ2-3; D: TRBD2; size: NA